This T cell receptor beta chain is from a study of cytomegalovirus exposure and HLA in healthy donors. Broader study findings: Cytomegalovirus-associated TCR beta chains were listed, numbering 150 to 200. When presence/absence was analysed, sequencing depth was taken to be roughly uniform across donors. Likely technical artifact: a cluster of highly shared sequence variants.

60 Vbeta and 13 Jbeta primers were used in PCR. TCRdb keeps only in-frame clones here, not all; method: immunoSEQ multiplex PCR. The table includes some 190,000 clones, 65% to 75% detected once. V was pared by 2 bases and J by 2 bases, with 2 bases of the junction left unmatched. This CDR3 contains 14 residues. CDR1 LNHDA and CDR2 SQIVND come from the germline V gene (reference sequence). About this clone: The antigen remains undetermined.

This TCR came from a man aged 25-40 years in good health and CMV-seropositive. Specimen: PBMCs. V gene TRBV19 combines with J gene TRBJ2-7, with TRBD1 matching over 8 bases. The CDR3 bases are TGTGCCAGTAGTATACAGGGGGCTACCTACGAGCAGTACTTC. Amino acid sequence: CASSIQGATYEQYF.